The clone carrying this T cell receptor (beta chain) appeared a few times. This specimen includes other DNA sequences encoding the same CDR3. Original data processing: Quantification of nucleated cells was approximated via reference gene primer amplification. TCRdb's copy holds only in-frame clones and misses some; the assay was immunoSEQ multiplex PCR. V, J and clone size are those of that table, while D and trimming were read from the DNA. The sample has some 42,000 clones, around 81% seen once. Germline loops: CDR1 SGHRS, CDR2 YFSETQ. V lost 2 bases and J lost 2; bases outside the gene matches: 2. There are 15 residues in the CDR3. This sample is part of a study of blood T cell repertoires in COVID-19. Whole-study context: Sites in the United States, Italy and Spain provided acute and convalescent COVID-19 samples. Nucleic acid was either cDNA or gDNA, and it came from T cells, B-cell-depleted T cells, or PBMCs.

This sequence originates from a man aged 45-60 years with active COVID-19. Sequencing was carried out using peripheral blood. The chain uses TRBV5-1 and TRBJ2-2; TRBD2 aligns across 8 bases. The CDR3 DNA reads TGCGCCAGCAGCTTAGCGGGGGTTAACACCGGGGAGCTGTTTTTT. Translation: CASSLAGVNTGELFF.